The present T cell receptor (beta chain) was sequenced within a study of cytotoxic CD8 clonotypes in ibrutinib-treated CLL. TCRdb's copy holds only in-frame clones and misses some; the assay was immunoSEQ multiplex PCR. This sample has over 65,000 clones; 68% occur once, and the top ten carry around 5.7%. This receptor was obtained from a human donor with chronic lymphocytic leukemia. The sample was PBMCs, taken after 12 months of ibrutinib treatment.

The CDR3 DNA is TGTGCCAGCAGCTTAGAAGCGTCTAGCACAGATACGCAGTATTTT. This sequence encodes CASSLEASSTDTQYF. This chain connects TRBV7-9 to TRBJ2-3; no definite D call. This CDR3 has 15 residues. Germline lookup yields CDR1 SEHNR and CDR2 FQNEAQ (reference sequence). With 1 base removed from V and 0 bases from J, the gap between germline ends came to 8 bases.